The clone carrying this T cell receptor (beta chain) was detected only once. What it binds is not known. The method was immunoSEQ multiplex PCR; TCRdb's version includes in-frame clones alone and lacks a portion of them. The repertoire holds about 93,000 clones, roughly 89% seen once, with around 2.8% in the top ten. This sample is drawn from a study of T cell responses to AZD1222 COVID-19 vaccine. Study-wide points: Donor demographics were predominantly white British with a female majority; clonal diversity may be underestimated.

The junction had 8 bases not matched to a gene; V was cut back by 6 bases and J by 4 bases. There are 15 residues in the CDR3. The germline V gene encodes CDR1 MNHEY and CDR2 SVGAGI. The chain combines TRBV6-5 with TRBJ2-2; 7 positions match TRBD1. The sequence was obtained from an adult in good health. Specimen: peripheral blood, collected on day 0 of MenACWY control vaccination. CDR3 nucleotide sequence: TGTGCCAGCAGATCTAGAGGGGACAGCACCGGGGAGCTGTTTTTT. This gives the protein CASRSRGDSTGELFF.